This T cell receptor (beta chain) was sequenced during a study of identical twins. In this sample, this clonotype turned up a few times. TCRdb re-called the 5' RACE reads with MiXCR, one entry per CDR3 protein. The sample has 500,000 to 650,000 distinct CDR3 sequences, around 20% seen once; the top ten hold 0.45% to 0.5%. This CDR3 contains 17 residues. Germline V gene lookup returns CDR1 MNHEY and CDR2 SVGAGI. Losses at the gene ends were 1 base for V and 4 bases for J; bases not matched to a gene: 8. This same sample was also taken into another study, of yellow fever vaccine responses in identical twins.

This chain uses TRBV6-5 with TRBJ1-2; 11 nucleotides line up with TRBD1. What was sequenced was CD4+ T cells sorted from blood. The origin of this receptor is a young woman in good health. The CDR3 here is CASSYFLRTGGSYGYTF. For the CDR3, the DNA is TGTGCCAGCAGTTACTTCCTTCGGACAGGGGGCAGCTATGGCTACACCTTC.